The 8 T cell receptor beta chains below come from one sample, sequenced in a study of CD8+CD57+ T cells in acquired aplastic anemia. The TCR beta profiling, which covered VDJ combination and CDR3 sequence, was carried out using genomic DNA as the template. TCRdb recomputed calls from the reads with MiXCR, one row per CDR3 protein. The sample lists 110,000 or so distinct CDR3 sequences; approximately 48% were seen once. Material for sequencing was sorted CD4+, CD8+, or CD8+CD57+ T cells (not recorded which) from PBMCs. The receptor source for this set is a human donor in good health, serving as a control.

The rearrangement joins TRBV5-4 to TRBJ1-2, with TRBD1 matching over 8 bases. Germline CDR1 reads SGHNT; CDR2 reads YYREEE (reference sequence). The CDR3 has 14 residues. V shed 3 bases and J 1 base; nucleotides not matched to a gene: 2. The CDR3 DNA reads as TGTGCCAGCAGCTCACAGGGGGTTAACTATGGCTACACCTTC. It yields the protein CASSSQGVNYGYTF.

This chain uses TRBV7-8 with TRBJ2-5; 11 nucleotides align to TRBD2. Germline CDR1 is SGHVS and CDR2 is FQNEAQ. J was trimmed by 3 bases and V by 5 bases; bases with no gene match: 2. The CDR3 is made up of 14 amino acids. The CDR3 region is CASSMTSGEETQYF. CDR3 sequence (DNA): TGTGCCAGCAGCATGACTAGCGGGGAAGAGACCCAGTACTTC.

This clonotype has just one count. This rearrangement joins TRBV19 to TRBJ2-1; tentative D call: TRBD1 (7 bases). There are 15 residues in the CDR3. Germline V gives CDR1 LNHDA, CDR2 SQIVND (reference sequence). V gave up 5 bases and J gave up 6 bases, with 17 bases separating them. The CDR3 DNA is TGTGCCAGTAGTCCGACAGGGCCAGCGGGCAATGAGCAGTTCTTC. It encodes CASSPTGPAGNEQFF.

This chain connects TRBV2 to TRBJ2-7, with 7 bases lining up with TRBD1. Germline lookup yields CDR1 SNHLY and CDR2 FYNNEI. V shed 8 bases, J shed 2 bases, and the junction held 6 bases outside the gene matches. CDR3 length: 13 residues. The DNA for the CDR3 is TGTGCCAGCGCAACAGGGGCCCCCTACGAGCAGTACTTC. Amino acid sequence: CASATGAPYEQYF.

The count of this clonotype is one. This sequence joins TRBV10-3 and TRBJ1-1; 7 positions agree with TRBD1. Germline CDR1 ENHRY, CDR2 SYGVKD. With 10 bases clipped from V and 1 base from J, the junction kept 3 bases outside the gene matches. The CDR3 covers 12 residues. CDR3 region: CASRGGNTEAFF. In DNA, the CDR3 is TGTGCCAGCAGGGGGGGGAACACTGAAGCTTTCTTT.

The J gene is TRBJ2-5, the V gene TRBV5-5, with TRBD2 matching over 10 bases. This CDR3 region has 17 residues. Germline CDR1 is SGHKS and CDR2 is YYEKEE (reference sequence). V lost 0 bases to trimming and J lost 3 bases; unmatched junction nucleotides: 8. The CDR3 DNA reads TGTGCCAGCAGCTTGGCCTCAGCGGGGGGGCAGGAAGAGACCCAGTACTTC. Its protein is CASSLASAGGQEETQYF. The full variable domain, in which reference TRBV5-5 and TRBJ2-5 provide the parts outside the CDR3, is DAGVTQSPTHLIKTRGQQVTLRCSPISGHKSVSWYQQVLGQGPQFIFQYYEKEERGRGNFPDRFSARQFPNYSSELNVNALLLGDSALYLCASSLASAGGQEETQYFGPGTRLLVL.

The rearrangement links TRBV29-1 to TRBJ1-1, with D uncertain. CDR1 and CDR2 (germline): SQVTM, ANQGSEA. Trimming cost V 7 bases and J 1 base, with 4 bases left between them. This CDR3 contains 10 residues. CDR3 nucleotides: TGCAGCGCAACGAACACTGAAGCTTTCTTT. Residues: CSATNTEAFF.

The genes are TRBV24-1 and TRBJ2-7, with a weak D call TRBD1 (6 bases). This CDR3 comprises 13 residues. Trimming removed 10 bases from V and 0 bases from J, with 12 bases in between. CDR1 and CDR2 from the germline V gene are KGHDR and SFDVKD. CDR3 region: CATRVGGSYEQYF. The DNA for the CDR3 is TGTGCCACACGGGTAGGGGGCTCCTACGAGCAGTACTTC.